These T cell receptor beta chains were read from a single sample in a study of blood T cell repertoires in COVID-19. Clones were read by immunoSEQ multiplex PCR, and TCRdb kept only the in-frame ones, dropping some. In the table there are roughly 140,000 clones, about 90% of which are singletons. Sequences were obtained from peripheral blood. The receptor set was obtained from a human donor in a cohort sampled during active COVID-19. Each CDR3 is given with its conserved first and last residue. Fields, in order: D gene, clone size, CDR3 length, V gene, J gene, CDR3 DNA, CDR3 protein. A D gene is named only where the DNA matches it firmly. Expanded clones are given a class, and other clones once, few, many or no size at all.

d_gene: -
abundance: -
len: 14
v_gene: TRBV6-5
j_gene: TRBJ1-3
CDR3nt: TGTGCCAGCACCCACACAGCCTCTGGAAACACCATATATTTT
CDR3aa: CASTHTASGNTIYF

d_gene: TRBD1
abundance: -
len: 15
v_gene: TRBV7-2
j_gene: TRBJ1-1
CDR3nt: TGTGCCAGCAGCTTAGATGGGACAGCGGACACTGAAGCTTTCTTT
CDR3aa: CASSLDGTADTEAFF

d_gene: -
abundance: -
len: 15
v_gene: TRBV5-1
j_gene: TRBJ1-2
CDR3nt: TGCGCCAGCAGTCTCACCACAGGTGTTAACTATGGCTACACCTTC
CDR3aa: CASSLTTGVNYGYTF

d_gene: -
abundance: -
len: 17
v_gene: TRBV5-5
j_gene: TRBJ2-7
CDR3nt: TGTGCCAGCAGCTCTTCCCCCCTAGGATTAAGCTCCTACGAGCAGTACTTC
CDR3aa: CASSSSPLGLSSYEQYF

d_gene: -
abundance: -
len: 14
v_gene: TRBV7-2
j_gene: TRBJ1-2
CDR3nt: TGTGCCAGCAGCTTACAGGGTAGGAACTATGGCTACACCTTC
CDR3aa: CASSLQGRNYGYTF

d_gene: TRBD1
abundance: -
len: 16
v_gene: TRBV28
j_gene: TRBJ2-3
CDR3nt: TGTGCCAGCAGTTTAAGCGCAGGGGGCAAGTCAGATACGCAGTATTTT
CDR3aa: CASSLSAGGKSDTQYF

d_gene: -
abundance: -
len: 16
v_gene: TRBV7-9
j_gene: TRBJ1-3
CDR3nt: TGTGCCAGCAGCTTAGTGGTGGGGAGCTCTGGAAACACCATATATTTT
CDR3aa: CASSLVVGSSGNTIYF

d_gene: TRBD1
abundance: -
len: 15
v_gene: TRBV23-1
j_gene: TRBJ2-2
CDR3nt: TGCGCCAGCAGTCAATTTCAGGGGGCCACCGGGGAGCTGTTTTTT
CDR3aa: CASSQFQGATGELFF

d_gene: -
abundance: -
len: 12
v_gene: TRBV13
j_gene: TRBJ2-3
CDR3nt: TGTGCCAGCAGCTGGGCAACAGATACGCAGTATTTT
CDR3aa: CASSWATDTQYF

d_gene: -
abundance: few
len: 17
v_gene: TRBV19
j_gene: TRBJ1-3
CDR3nt: TGTGCCAGTAGTTTGTGGGGCGCGACGGACTCTGGAAACACCATATATTTT
CDR3aa: CASSLWGATDSGNTIYF

d_gene: -
abundance: -
len: 16
v_gene: TRBV6-6
j_gene: TRBJ1-6
CDR3nt: TGTGCCAGCACCCAGGACAAGAGCTCCTATAATTCACCCCTCCACTTT
CDR3aa: CASTQDKSSYNSPLHF

d_gene: TRBD1
abundance: -
len: 16
v_gene: TRBV6-6
j_gene: TRBJ1-3
CDR3nt: TGTGCCAGCAGAGAACAGTCACAGGGGTCTGGAAACACCATATATTTT
CDR3aa: CASREQSQGSGNTIYF

d_gene: -
abundance: -
len: 15
v_gene: TRBV5-8
j_gene: TRBJ2-3
CDR3nt: TGTGCCAGCAGCTTGTTGGGCCAACGCACAGATACGCAGTATTTT
CDR3aa: CASSLLGQRTDTQYF

d_gene: -
abundance: -
len: 15
v_gene: TRBV13
j_gene: TRBJ2-1
CDR3nt: TGTGCCAGCAGCTTGTACAGGGTTGGGGACAATGAGCAGTTCTTC
CDR3aa: CASSLYRVGDNEQFF

d_gene: -
abundance: -
len: 12
v_gene: TRBV12-3/TRBV12-4
j_gene: TRBJ2-7
CDR3nt: TGTGCCAGCAGTTACGACAGATACGAGCAGTACTTC
CDR3aa: CASSYDRYEQYF

d_gene: -
abundance: -
len: 14
v_gene: TRBV7-2
j_gene: TRBJ2-1
CDR3nt: TGTGCCAGCAGCAGAAGGACAGCCAACAATGAGCAGTTCTTC
CDR3aa: CASSRRTANNEQFF

d_gene: TRBD1
abundance: few
len: 15
v_gene: TRBV6-5
j_gene: TRBJ1-5
CDR3nt: TGTGCCAGCCAAAACGGGGACAGCCTTTTTCAGCCCCAGCATTTT
CDR3aa: CASQNGDSLFQPQHF

d_gene: TRBD1
abundance: -
len: 13
v_gene: TRBV11-3
j_gene: TRBJ2-5
CDR3nt: TGTGCCAGCAGCGCGACAGGGGGAGGTGCCCAGTACTTC
CDR3aa: CASSATGGGAQYF

d_gene: -
abundance: -
len: 15
v_gene: TRBV6-5
j_gene: TRBJ1-3
CDR3nt: TGTGCCAGCAGGACGGACAGATTCTCTGGAAACACCATATATTTT
CDR3aa: CASRTDRFSGNTIYF

d_gene: -
abundance: -
len: 13
v_gene: TRBV29-1
j_gene: TRBJ1-1
CDR3nt: TGCAGCGTTGAAGGACTGACCGGCACTGAAGCTTTCTTT
CDR3aa: CSVEGLTGTEAFF

d_gene: TRBD1
abundance: -
len: 13
v_gene: TRBV28
j_gene: TRBJ1-1
CDR3nt: TGTGCCAGCGTTGACAGGGGTGGGACTGAAGCTTTCTTT
CDR3aa: CASVDRGGTEAFF

d_gene: -
abundance: -
len: 15
v_gene: TRBV7-3
j_gene: TRBJ2-2
CDR3nt: TGTGCCAGCAGCTTAAATAGCGGAAGCACCGGGGAGCTGTTTTTT
CDR3aa: CASSLNSGSTGELFF

d_gene: TRBD1
abundance: -
len: 16
v_gene: TRBV11-2
j_gene: TRBJ1-3
CDR3nt: TGTGCCAGCAGCCCAGGTCAGGGGGCGGTCGGAAACACCATATATTTT
CDR3aa: CASSPGQGAVGNTIYF

d_gene: TRBD1
abundance: -
len: 14
v_gene: TRBV9
j_gene: TRBJ2-7
CDR3nt: TGTGCCAGCGCCCCCGGGACAGGGTGGTACGAGCAGTACTTC
CDR3aa: CASAPGTGWYEQYF

d_gene: -
abundance: -
len: 17
v_gene: TRBV21-1
j_gene: TRBJ1-1
CDR3nt: TGTGCCAGCAGCAAAGGGGACAGGGGTGTTAGTTGGACTGAAGCTTTCTTT
CDR3aa: CASSKGDRGVSWTEAFF

d_gene: TRBD2
abundance: -
len: 20
v_gene: TRBV7-8
j_gene: TRBJ2-1
CDR3nt: TGTGCCAGCAGCTTAGTCCCCGGGGTAGCGGGAGGCGGCTCCTACAATGAGCAGTTCTTC
CDR3aa: CASSLVPGVAGGGSYNEQFF

d_gene: TRBD2
abundance: -
len: 16
v_gene: TRBV4-1
j_gene: TRBJ2-1
CDR3nt: TGCGCCAGCAGCCAAGTTCGGACTAGCGGGAGTATTGGGCAGTTCTTC
CDR3aa: CASSQVRTSGSIGQFF

d_gene: -
abundance: -
len: 14
v_gene: TRBV5-1
j_gene: TRBJ1-5
CDR3nt: TGCGCCAGCAGCTTGGGTATTAGCAATCAGCCCCAGCATTTT
CDR3aa: CASSLGISNQPQHF

d_gene: TRBD1
abundance: once
len: 14
v_gene: TRBV6-2/TRBV6-3
j_gene: TRBJ2-7
CDR3nt: TGTGCCAGCAGCCGGGGACAGGGTAGAGGCGAGCAGTACTTC
CDR3aa: CASSRGQGRGEQYF

d_gene: TRBD2
abundance: -
len: 15
v_gene: TRBV6-5
j_gene: TRBJ2-2
CDR3nt: TGTGCCTCCAATTTAGCGGGAGAGAGCACCGGGGAGCTGTTTTTT
CDR3aa: CASNLAGESTGELFF

d_gene: -
abundance: -
len: 13
v_gene: TRBV11-2
j_gene: TRBJ2-5
CDR3nt: TGTGCCAGCAGCTTAGAATCGCAAGAGACCCAGTACTTC
CDR3aa: CASSLESQETQYF

d_gene: -
abundance: -
len: 15
v_gene: TRBV4-2
j_gene: TRBJ2-7
CDR3nt: TGTGCCAGCAGCCGAGCGGGTCCTTACGATGGCGAGCAGTACTTC
CDR3aa: CASSRAGPYDGEQYF

d_gene: -
abundance: once
len: 14
v_gene: TRBV11-1
j_gene: TRBJ1-6
CDR3nt: TGTGCCAGCAGCTTTCAGGGAAGGAATTCACCCCTCCACTTT
CDR3aa: CASSFQGRNSPLHF

d_gene: TRBD2
abundance: -
len: 18
v_gene: TRBV4-3
j_gene: TRBJ2-3
CDR3nt: TGCGCCAGCAGCCAAGAACGGACTAGCGGGGGGGCCGTAGATACGCAGTATTTT
CDR3aa: CASSQERTSGGAVDTQYF

d_gene: -
abundance: -
len: 15
v_gene: TRBV6-6
j_gene: TRBJ2-6
CDR3nt: TGTGCCAGCACCACGGAGGGGACTGGGGCCAACGTCCTGACTTTC
CDR3aa: CASTTEGTGANVLTF

d_gene: TRBD1
abundance: -
len: 14
v_gene: TRBV9
j_gene: TRBJ1-5
CDR3nt: TGTGCCAGCAGCGTATCAGGGGGCGGCCAGCCCCAGCATTTT
CDR3aa: CASSVSGGGQPQHF

d_gene: TRBD1
abundance: -
len: 13
v_gene: TRBV19
j_gene: TRBJ1-1
CDR3nt: TGTGCCAGTAGTTCCACAGGGGACACTGAAGCTTTCTTT
CDR3aa: CASSSTGDTEAFF

d_gene: -
abundance: -
len: 14
v_gene: TRBV30
j_gene: TRBJ1-4
CDR3nt: TGTGCCTGGAGTGTAGATGGGAGGTTGGAAAAACTGTTTTTT
CDR3aa: CAWSVDGRLEKLFF

d_gene: -
abundance: -
len: 16
v_gene: TRBV5-6
j_gene: TRBJ1-5
CDR3nt: TGTGCCAGCAGCGACGGGGGGGATACCCGAAATCAGCCCCAGCATTTT
CDR3aa: CASSDGGDTRNQPQHF

d_gene: TRBD1
abundance: -
len: 17
v_gene: TRBV4-1
j_gene: TRBJ1-6
CDR3nt: TGCGCCAGCAGCCCCAAAAGACGGACAGGTGCTAATTCACCCCTCCACTTT
CDR3aa: CASSPKRRTGANSPLHF

d_gene: -
abundance: -
len: 16
v_gene: TRBV7-9
j_gene: TRBJ1-3
CDR3nt: TGTGCCAGCAGCTTACGGGGGGTGAGCTCTGGAAACACCATATATTTT
CDR3aa: CASSLRGVSSGNTIYF

d_gene: TRBD2
abundance: once
len: 15
v_gene: TRBV6-5
j_gene: TRBJ2-3
CDR3nt: TGTGCCAGCACCGCACTGGCTAGCGGGAGAAATACGCAGTATTTT
CDR3aa: CASTALASGRNTQYF